One and the same sample provided the 9 T cell receptor beta chains below, sequenced in a study of PD-L1 blockade in urothelial cancer. TCRdb keeps only in-frame clones here, not all; method: immunoSEQ multiplex PCR. In the table there are 90,000 to 120,000 clones, roughly nine tenths of which are singletons. The starting material was PBMCs, obtained around atezolizumab (anti-PD-L1) treatment. These receptor sequences come from a woman aged 80 or older with urothelial cancer.

The chain carries TRBV14 and TRBJ2-3, with D maybe TRBD2 (5 bases). The CDR3 extends over 14 amino acids. Germline V gene data show CDR1 as SGHDN and CDR2 as FVKESK. Between the trimmed V and J ends, which lost 4 bases and 4 bases, there was a span of 12 bases. The CDR3 protein is CASSPWTGSDTQYF. CDR3 DNA: TGTGCCAGCAGCCCCTGGACTGGGTCAGATACGCAGTATTTT.

CDR3 loop: CASSYSGALTDTQYF. The CDR3 DNA reads as TGTGCCAGCAGCTATAGCGGGGCCCTCACAGATACGCAGTATTTT. The V and J genes are TRBV7-2 and TRBJ2-3; 8 bases agree with TRBD2. The V gene's germline CDR1 is SGHTA and CDR2 FQGNSA. CDR3 length: 15 amino acids. The V and J ends lost 4 bases and 2 bases, in that order; junction bases with no gene match: 5.

Here the CDR3 DNA reads TGTGCCAGCAGTGGGAGACTGTTTTTT. This codes for CASSGRLFF. The chain joins TRBV27 to TRBJ1-4; D is ambiguous. Germline CDR1 MNHEY, CDR2 SMNVEV (reference sequence). The CDR3 is 9 amino acids. Trimming cost V 5 bases and J 13 bases, with 5 bases left between them.

This sequence joins TRBV28 and TRBJ2-7; D gene ambiguous. Germline V gene data show CDR1 as MDHEN and CDR2 as SYDVKM. This CDR3 comprises 12 residues. V was pared by 2 bases and J by 3 bases, with 5 bases between. CDR3 in amino acids: CASSLEHYEQYF. DNA of the CDR3: TGTGCCAGCAGTTTAGAGCACTACGAGCAGTACTTC.

The V call is TRBV7-2, the J call TRBJ1-1; perhaps TRBD1 as D (5 bases). With 7 bases removed from V and 0 bases from J, the gap between germline ends came to 12 bases. Germline V gene data show CDR1 as SGHTA and CDR2 as FQGNSA. CDR3 length equals 14 residues. CDR3 sequence reads: CASIWGDLNTEAFF. The CDR3 DNA reads as TGTGCCAGCATCTGGGGCGATCTGAACACTGAAGCTTTCTTT.

The chain carries TRBV10-3 and TRBJ1-1, with D uncertain. The CDR3 has 14 residues. CDR1 and CDR2 (germline): ENHRY, SYGVKD. Trimming pared 2 bases from V and 0 bases from J, leaving 7 bases between. DNA for the CDR3: TGTGCCATCAGTGAGAACGGGTTGAACACTGAAGCTTTCTTT. As protein: CAISENGLNTEAFF.

The rearrangement uses TRBV7-8 and TRBJ2-7, with TRBD2 identical over 11 bases. The CDR3 is 17 residues long. V lost 5 bases and J lost 2; bases outside the gene matches: 11. Germline values: CDR1 SGHVS, CDR2 FQNEAQ. The CDR3 nucleotides read TGTGCCAGCAGCCGCACCGATAGCGGGGGGGGAGCCTACGAGCAGTACTTC. Amino acids: CASSRTDSGGGAYEQYF.

V is TRBV27 and J is TRBJ1-2; TRBD1 matches 7 bases. Germline lookup yields CDR1 MNHEY and CDR2 SMNVEV (reference sequence). The CDR3 sequence is 15 residues long. J gave up 0 bases and V 8 bases, and 9 bases lay outside the gene matches. The DNA for the CDR3 is TGTGCCAGCGGGACAGAGCGCAACTCTAACTATGGCTACACCTTC. Encoded protein: CASGTERNSNYGYTF.

J is TRBJ2-2 and V is TRBV6-6; unclear D gene. The V end was cut by 7 bases, the J end by 7 bases, with 10 bases between. CDR3 length equals 12 residues. From germline, CDR1 is MNHNY and CDR2 SVGAGI (reference sequence). CDR3 residues: CASKIADGELFF. CDR3 in DNA: TGTGCCAGCAAGATAGCCGACGGGGAGCTGTTTTTT.